The clone carrying this T cell receptor (beta chain) was found once. Its target is unknown. The CDR3 consists of 16 residues. The trim removed 2 bases at V and 6 bases at J, leaving 7 bases unmatched. CDR1 LGHNA and CDR2 YSLEER come from the germline V gene. These data belong to a study of shared clonotypes between healthy human individuals. Study observations and caveats: Only a few donors were included, so the genetic and exposure-history diversity represented was limited.

Once extracted for a subset, genomic DNA was divided evenly among several immunoSEQ plates. Repertoires were generated with immunoSEQ multiplex PCR, while TCRdb's copy carries only in-frame clones and drops some. The top ten hold over 1.5% of the sample, which has about 1.9 million clones, over 85% seen once. CD45RO negativity and positive selection for CCR7 defined naive CD8 cells, a population that excluded terminally differentiated effector memory CD45RA+ cells. Healthy adults negative for HIV, lacking recent acute infections or vaccinations, served as donors. Sequences were obtained from naive CD8+ T cells from PBMCs. The receptor was isolated from a man aged 18 to 35 in good health. Some clones in this sample may be carry-over from other donors' samples. The chain is built from TRBV4-3 and TRBJ2-2; 9 bases fit TRBD1. CDR3 in DNA: TGCGCCAGCAGCCAATCCCGGACAGGGGACCCCGGGGAGCTGTTTTTT. As protein: CASSQSRTGDPGELFF.